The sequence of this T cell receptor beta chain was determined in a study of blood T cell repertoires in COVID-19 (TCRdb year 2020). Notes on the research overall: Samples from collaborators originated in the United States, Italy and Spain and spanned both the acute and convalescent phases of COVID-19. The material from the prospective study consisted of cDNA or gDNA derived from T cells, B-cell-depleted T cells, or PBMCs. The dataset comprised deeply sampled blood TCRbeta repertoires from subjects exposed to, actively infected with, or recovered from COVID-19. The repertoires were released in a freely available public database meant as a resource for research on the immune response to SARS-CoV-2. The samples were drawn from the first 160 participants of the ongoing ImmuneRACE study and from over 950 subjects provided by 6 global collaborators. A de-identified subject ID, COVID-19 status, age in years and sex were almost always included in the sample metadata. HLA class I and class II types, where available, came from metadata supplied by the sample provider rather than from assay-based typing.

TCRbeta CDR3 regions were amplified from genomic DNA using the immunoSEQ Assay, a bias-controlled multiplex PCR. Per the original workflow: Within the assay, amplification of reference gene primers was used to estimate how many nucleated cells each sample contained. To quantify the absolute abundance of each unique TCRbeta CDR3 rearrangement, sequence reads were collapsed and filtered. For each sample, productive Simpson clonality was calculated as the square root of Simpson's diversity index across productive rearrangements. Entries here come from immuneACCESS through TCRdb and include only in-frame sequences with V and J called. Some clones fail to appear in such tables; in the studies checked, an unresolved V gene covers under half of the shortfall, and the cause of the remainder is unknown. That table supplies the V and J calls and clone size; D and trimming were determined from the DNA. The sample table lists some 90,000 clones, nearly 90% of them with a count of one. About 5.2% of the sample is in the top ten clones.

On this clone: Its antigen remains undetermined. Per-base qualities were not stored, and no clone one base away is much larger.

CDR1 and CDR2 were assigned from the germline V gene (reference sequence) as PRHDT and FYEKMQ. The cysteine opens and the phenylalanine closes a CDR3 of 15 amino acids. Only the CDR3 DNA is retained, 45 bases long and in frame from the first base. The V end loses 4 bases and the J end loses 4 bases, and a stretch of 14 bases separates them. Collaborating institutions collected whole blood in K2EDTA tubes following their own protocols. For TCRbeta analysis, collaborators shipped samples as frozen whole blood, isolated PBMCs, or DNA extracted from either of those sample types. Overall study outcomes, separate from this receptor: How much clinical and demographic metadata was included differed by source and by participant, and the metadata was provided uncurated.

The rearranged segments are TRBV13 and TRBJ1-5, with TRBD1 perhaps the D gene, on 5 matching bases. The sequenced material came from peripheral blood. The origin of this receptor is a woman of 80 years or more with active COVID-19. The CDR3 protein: CASSWGGGANQPQHF. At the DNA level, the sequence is TGTGCCAGCAGCTGGGGGGGTGGGGCGAATCAGCCCCAGCATTTT.